Only one count was recorded for the clone carrying this T cell receptor (beta chain). Primers used in a second PCR of roughly 6 to 12 cycles were a sample-barcoded 5' primer and a J-beta primer mix. TCRdb recomputed calls from the 5' RACE reads with MiXCR, one row per CDR3 protein. Among more than 700,000 distinct CDR3 sequences listed, roughly 50% were seen once. This sample stems from a study of blood T cells in healthy people across ages. The CDR3 has 14 residues. Trimming cost V 7 bases and J 1 base; bases outside gene matches: 6. CDR1 MNHEY and CDR2 SMNVEV come from the germline V gene (reference sequence).

This chain uses TRBV27 with TRBJ1-1; 7 bases align to TRBD1. The sequencing sample was made of blood. This TCR was recovered from an elderly man in good health. CDR3 nucleotide sequence: TGTGCCAGCACCCCGGACAGGTGGAACACTGAAGCTTTCTTT. It encodes CASTPDRWNTEAFF.